Listed below are T cell receptor beta chains from one sample, sequenced in a study of sequential checkpoint blockade in melanoma. Using immunoSEQ multiplex PCR, the repertoire was profiled, and TCRdb retains in-frame clones only, with some absent. In the table there are 35,000 to 45,000 clones, about 88% of which are singletons. The sample was CD8+ T cells sorted from blood (inferred from file names), taken from a patient given nivolumab and ipilimumab in sequence. These receptor sequences come from a human donor with melanoma. The CDR3 runs from the conserved cysteine through the conserved F or W.

TRBJ2-7,TRBV28,CASSFSRLSPNEQYF
TRBJ1-2,TRBV7-9,CASSYGTYGYTF
TRBJ2-7,TRBV10-1,CASSETGEGYEQYF
TRBJ1-2,TRBV18,CASSPPGEPNYGYTF
TRBJ1-6,TRBV28,CASSFPSPLHF
TRBJ2-1,TRBV9,CASSVRSRREQFF
TRBJ1-5,TRBV2,CASIIVDSNQPQHF
TRBJ1-5,TRBV15,CATSGAREPQHF
TRBJ1-3,TRBV25-1,CASSDYRGLSGNTIYF
TRBJ2-6,TRBV7-7,CASSKYHKCHKSRANVLTF
TRBJ2-3,TRBV9,CASTPTTLRVDTQYF
TRBJ1-5,TRBV19,CASSLRGARQPQHF
TRBJ1-2,TRBV9,CASSFDSGGYTF
TRBJ2-7,TRBV27,CASSDRGLYSYEQYF
TRBJ1-5,TRBV6-6,CASSFTGGASNQPQHF
TRBJ1-1,TRBV5-4,CASSLGTVEAFF
TRBJ2-3,TRBV2,CASSESSDTDTQYF
TRBJ2-1,TRBV27,CASSRQGSYNEQFF
TRBJ2-5,TRBV4-1,CASSQVLRLAGETQYF
TRBJ2-4,TRBV6-1,CASSEGLAGGARNIQYF
TRBJ2-7,TRBV6-5,CASRPDSTPRYEQYF